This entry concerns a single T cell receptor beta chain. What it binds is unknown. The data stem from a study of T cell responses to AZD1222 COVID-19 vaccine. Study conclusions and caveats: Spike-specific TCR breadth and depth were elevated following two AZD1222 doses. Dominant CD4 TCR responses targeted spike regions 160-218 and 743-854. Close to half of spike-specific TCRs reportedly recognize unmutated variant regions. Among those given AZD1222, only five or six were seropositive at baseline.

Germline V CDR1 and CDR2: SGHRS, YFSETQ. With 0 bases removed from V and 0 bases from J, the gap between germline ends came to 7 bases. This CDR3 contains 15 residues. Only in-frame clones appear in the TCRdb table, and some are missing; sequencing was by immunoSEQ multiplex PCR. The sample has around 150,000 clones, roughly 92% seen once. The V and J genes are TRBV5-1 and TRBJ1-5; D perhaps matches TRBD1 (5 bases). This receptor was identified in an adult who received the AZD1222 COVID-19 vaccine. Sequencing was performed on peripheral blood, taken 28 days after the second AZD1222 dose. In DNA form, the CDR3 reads TGCGCCAGCAGCTTGGCGGGGGGTAGCAATCAGCCCCAGCATTTT. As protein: CASSLAGGSNQPQHF.